A selection of T cell receptor beta chains follows, all from one sample in a study of regulatory T cells in long-lasting Graves disease. TCRdb reprocessed the multiplex PCR reads via MiXCR and lists one record per CDR3 protein. The sample gives 450,000 to 650,000 distinct CDR3 sequences, 15% to 20% of which show up once; about 25% is in the top ten. The same data also contributed to another study, on T cells in Graves' hyperthyroidism and ophthalmopathy.

The sample here was peripheral blood mononuclear cells (PBMCs), taken at new diagnosis, from a patient treated with antithyroid drugs. The receptors were sampled from a woman aged 35-65 years with Graves disease. Each CDR3 is given with its conserved first and last residue. D genes are given only for firm matches. Size tells how often a clone was seen (once, few, many) or the class of an expanded clone, and some rows leave it out.

V,D,size,J,DNA,CDR3
TRBV6-1,TRBD1,many,TRBJ1-2,TGTGCCAGCAGAATCTCGACAGGGCGGGTTGGCTACACCTTC,CASRISTGRVGYTF
TRBV19,TRBD1,many,TRBJ1-1,TGTGCCAGTAGTATAGGGGGACAGTTGAACACTGAAGCTTTCTTT,CASSIGGQLNTEAFF
TRBV2,.,.,TRBJ2-4,TGTGCCAGCAGCTACAGACTAGTGGGCAAAAACATTCAGTACTTC,CASSYRLVGKNIQYF
TRBV3-1,.,few,TRBJ2-7,TGTGCCAGCAGCCAAGATCTAGGTGCCGAGCAGTACTTC,CASSQDLGAEQYF
TRBV2,.,many,TRBJ2-2,TGTGCCAGCACCTCAGAAGGCAGGGCGTTTGGGGAGCTGTTTTTT,CASTSEGRAFGELFF
TRBV27,TRBD1,many,TRBJ1-5,TGTGCCAGCCGACAGGGAATCAGGGGCAATCAGCCCCAGCATTTT,CASRQGIRGNQPQHF
TRBV18,TRBD2,.,TRBJ2-7,TGTGCCAGCTCACCCTTCCGGGGTAGCGGGGGATACGAGCAGTACTTC,CASSPFRGSGGYEQYF
TRBV19,TRBD1,many,TRBJ1-2,TGTGCCAGTAGTTCCTCCGGGACAGGGGGCGGTGGCTACACCTTC,CASSSSGTGGGGYTF
TRBV4-1,.,.,TRBJ1-2,TGCGCCAGCAGCCAAGGGGTCTCGGGAAGTGGCTACACCTTC,CASSQGVSGSGYTF
TRBV20-1,.,many,TRBJ2-1,TGCAGTGCCCTGAGTGCTAGCAGCCATGAGCAGTTCTTC,CSALSASSHEQFF
TRBV28,.,many,TRBJ1-1,TGTGCCAGCAGTTCGAGACGGATCTCCCAAGCTTTCTTT,CASSSRRISQAFF
TRBV6-1,TRBD1,many,TRBJ1-1,TGTGCCAGCAGGGTACAGGGGAAAGGGGACACTGAAGCTTTCTTT,CASRVQGKGDTEAFF
TRBV4-1,.,.,TRBJ2-1,TGCGCCAGCAGCCACCCACCGGACGATGAGCAGTTCTTC,CASSHPPDDEQFF
TRBV10-3,.,once,TRBJ1-2,TGTGCCATCACCGACTGGGGCAACATTAACTGTGGCTACACCTTC,CAITDWGNINCGYTF
TRBV7-9,.,few,TRBJ1-1,TGTGCCAGCACCCTTGACTCGATGAACACTGAAGCTTTCTTT,CASTLDSMNTEAFF
TRBV7-9,.,few,TRBJ2-5,TGTGCCAGCAGCTCCCCCCCGCTCCAAGAGACCCAGTACTTC,CASSSPPLQETQYF
TRBV9,TRBD1,many,TRBJ1-3,TGTGCCAGCAGCGTAGAGACAGGGTCCGGAAACACCATATATTTT,CASSVETGSGNTIYF
TRBV28,.,.,TRBJ1-4,TGTGCCAGCGCCCCCCAGGGGAGCCCTCCGAGCGAAAAACTGTTTTTT,CASAPQGSPPSEKLFF
TRBV19,TRBD1,.,TRBJ1-2,TGTGCCAGTAGTATGACCGGGACAGCCAACTATGGCTACACCTTC,CASSMTGTANYGYTF
TRBV11-3,.,many,TRBJ2-3,TGTGCCAGCAGCTCTTACGGGGGTTACACAGATACGCAGTATTTT,CASSSYGGYTDTQYF
TRBV9,TRBD2,few,TRBJ2-1,TGTGCCAGCAGCGTAGGGGGGGGGGAAAATGAGCAGTTCTTC,CASSVGGGENEQFF
TRBV3-1,.,many,TRBJ2-7,TGTGCCAGCAGCCAGGGGAGTGGGTGGTTCGAGCAGTACTTC,CASSQGSGWFEQYF
TRBV19,TRBD1,few,TRBJ1-2,TGTGCCAGTAGTACCTACAGGGGGACTGGGGGCTACACCTTC,CASSTYRGTGGYTF
TRBV12-3/TRBV12-4,.,many,TRBJ2-2,TGTGCCAGCAGCCCCGACTACACCGGGGAGCTGTTTTTT,CASSPDYTGELFF
TRBV2,.,.,TRBJ1-5,TGTGCTAGCAGTGGTAATCTGAATCAGCCCCAGCATTTT,CASSGNLNQPQHF
TRBV2,.,many,TRBJ1-1,TGTGCCAGCACCCCAAAAGGGGCGAACACTGAAGCTTTCTTT,CASTPKGANTEAFF
TRBV5-5,.,.,TRBJ1-1,TGTGCCAGCAGCTTGGAAAGAATTGGGGGGGGGTATGAAGCTTTCTTT,CASSLERIGGGYEAFF
TRBV12-3/TRBV12-4,.,many,TRBJ2-7,TGTGCCAGCAGTACGACAGCCTCGGAGCAGTACTTC,CASSTTASEQYF
TRBV27,TRBD2,.,TRBJ2-3,TGTGCCAGCAGTTCCGCCCGACTAGCGGGCACAGATACGCAGTATTTT,CASSSARLAGTDTQYF
TRBV7-2,.,many,TRBJ2-3,TGTGCCAGCAGCCCCAACACAGATACGCAGTATTTT,CASSPNTDTQYF
TRBV5-1,.,many,TRBJ1-2,TGCGCCAGCGGGCCGGGGAACTATGGCTACACCTTC,CASGPGNYGYTF
TRBV5-1,.,.,TRBJ1-1,TGCGCCAGCAGCTCAAACCGACAGGTAAACACTGAAGCTTTCTTT,CASSSNRQVNTEAFF
TRBV30,.,many,TRBJ1-6,TGTGCCTGGAGTTCGCGGGGGACGTTCGTGTCACCCCTCCACTTT,CAWSSRGTFVSPLHF
TRBV2,TRBD1,many,TRBJ2-5,TGTGCCAGCAGTGAATATAAGGGACAGCAAGAGACCCAGTACTTC,CASSEYKGQQETQYF
TRBV6-1,TRBD2,.,TRBJ2-1,TGTGCCAGCAGTAAGACTAGCCGGGAGCAGTTCTTC,CASSKTSREQFF
TRBV7-8,TRBD1,many,TRBJ1-1,TGTGCCAGCAGCTTAGGGACAGGACCCCCCGACACTGAAGCTTTCTTT,CASSLGTGPPDTEAFF
TRBV13,TRBD1,few,TRBJ1-4,TGTGCCAGCAGGCCGACAGGGTTTGAAAAACTGTTTTTT,CASRPTGFEKLFF
TRBV6-4,.,many,TRBJ1-1,TGTGCCAGCATATGGGGGAAACTGAACACTGAAGCTTTCTTT,CASIWGKLNTEAFF
TRBV20-1,TRBD2,few,TRBJ2-7,TGCAGTGCTAGAGCATGGGTTAGCGGGGGCGACGAGCAGTACTTC,CSARAWVSGGDEQYF
TRBV20-1,.,.,TRBJ1-4,TGCAGTGCTAAAGTGAATGAAAAACTGTTTTTT,CSAKVNEKLFF